This is a list of T cell receptor beta chains from one sample in a study of patients and donors after allogeneic stem cell transplantation. TCRdb itself ran the RT-PCR reads through MiXCR, one entry per CDR3 protein. The table lists roughly 940,000 distinct CDR3 sequences, approximately 18% of them singletons. The sample comprised blood, either unsorted or a sorted T cell fraction (not recorded which). The source of these receptors is a human donor who was either an allogeneic HSCT recipient or a stem cell or donor lymphocyte infusion donor (not recorded which). It is not recorded whose cells these are; they may come from a transplant donor. CDR3s include the opening cysteine and the closing phenylalanine or tryptophan. The order of the fields is CDR3 DNA, CDR3 protein, clone size, J gene, V gene, D gene. A D gene is named only where the DNA matches it firmly. Only part of the rows carry a size: once, few, many, or a class if the clone is expanded.

cdr3_nt: TGCGCCAGCAGCCTCCAGGGGGGTTTACCCGAGCAGTACTTC
cdr3_aa: CASSLQGGLPEQYF
clone_size: NA
j_call: TRBJ2-7
v_call: TRBV4-1
d_call: NA

cdr3_nt: TGCGCCAGCAGAAACTACTCTGAAGCTTTCTTT
cdr3_aa: CASRNYSEAFF
clone_size: NA
j_call: TRBJ1-1
v_call: TRBV5-1
d_call: NA

cdr3_nt: TGTGCCAGCAGTTCCCCAGCCTTCGGGATCGCCGAGCAGTACTTC
cdr3_aa: CASSSPAFGIAEQYF
clone_size: once
j_call: TRBJ2-7
v_call: TRBV28
d_call: NA

cdr3_nt: TGTGCCAGCAGCCAAGAACATCTCATATCGGGAGCTTTCTTT
cdr3_aa: CASSQEHLISGAFF
clone_size: few
j_call: TRBJ1-1
v_call: TRBV3-1
d_call: NA

cdr3_nt: TGTGCCAGCAGTTATTTCCTTTCCTGGTTCTACGAGCAGTACTTC
cdr3_aa: CASSYFLSWFYEQYF
clone_size: NA
j_call: TRBJ2-7
v_call: TRBV6-5
d_call: NA

cdr3_nt: TGCAGTGCTAGAGTTTGGAGCTCTCTTAACGAGCAGTACTTC
cdr3_aa: CSARVWSSLNEQYF
clone_size: NA
j_call: TRBJ2-7
v_call: TRBV20-1
d_call: NA

cdr3_nt: TGTGCCAGCAGTTTAGACAGGGTGGACTATGGCTACACCTTC
cdr3_aa: CASSLDRVDYGYTF
clone_size: many
j_call: TRBJ1-2
v_call: TRBV12-3/TRBV12-4
d_call: NA

cdr3_nt: TGCGCCAGCAGCGAGGGGGGAGAGGGCTACACCTTC
cdr3_aa: CASSEGGEGYTF
clone_size: NA
j_call: TRBJ1-2
v_call: TRBV5-1
d_call: NA

cdr3_nt: TGTGCCAGCAGCCGTCCAGGGACAACCTACGAGCAGTACTTC
cdr3_aa: CASSRPGTTYEQYF
clone_size: few
j_call: TRBJ2-7
v_call: TRBV7-9
d_call: NA

cdr3_nt: TGTGCCACCAGTGACCGTGGCCTGGAAACCTACAATGAGCAGTTCTTC
cdr3_aa: CATSDRGLETYNEQFF
clone_size: NA
j_call: TRBJ2-1
v_call: TRBV24-1
d_call: NA

cdr3_nt: TGCGCCAGCAGCCAAGTTATATTTGCCGGGACTAAATCGGCTGAGCAGTTCTTC
cdr3_aa: CASSQVIFAGTKSAEQFF
clone_size: few
j_call: TRBJ2-1
v_call: TRBV4-3
d_call: TRBD2

cdr3_nt: TGTGCCAGCAGAACCGGGAGAGACAATCAGCCCCAGCATTTT
cdr3_aa: CASRTGRDNQPQHF
clone_size: few
j_call: TRBJ1-5
v_call: TRBV6-1
d_call: NA

cdr3_nt: TGCAGTGCTGACCGGGACAGGGGCGGGCGGACGCAGTATTTT
cdr3_aa: CSADRDRGGRTQYF
clone_size: NA
j_call: TRBJ2-3
v_call: TRBV20-1
d_call: TRBD1

cdr3_nt: TGCAGCGCCAGCCTTACTAGCGGCTCAGAGACCCAGTACTTC
cdr3_aa: CSASLTSGSETQYF
clone_size: NA
j_call: TRBJ2-5
v_call: TRBV29-1
d_call: TRBD2

cdr3_nt: TGTGCCAGCAGCTTTGGGAAGGGACTCGCTGAAGCTTTCTTT
cdr3_aa: CASSFGKGLAEAFF
clone_size: NA
j_call: TRBJ1-1
v_call: TRBV12-3/TRBV12-4
d_call: NA

cdr3_nt: TGTGCCAGCTCACCACCGGTGGGAGTGGCTCAGCCCCAGCATTTT
cdr3_aa: CASSPPVGVAQPQHF
clone_size: NA
j_call: TRBJ1-5
v_call: TRBV18
d_call: NA

cdr3_nt: TGTGCCAGCAGCCAACGACAGGGTCAGAATAATTCACCCCTCCACTTT
cdr3_aa: CASSQRQGQNNSPLHF
clone_size: few
j_call: TRBJ1-6
v_call: TRBV3-1
d_call: TRBD1

cdr3_nt: TGTGCCAGCTCACGGGACAGGGAGGAGAACACTGAAGCTTTCTTT
cdr3_aa: CASSRDREENTEAFF
clone_size: NA
j_call: TRBJ1-1
v_call: TRBV18
d_call: TRBD1

cdr3_nt: TGTGCCAGCACTGCCGGGACTAGCGGCTACAATGAGCAGTTCTTC
cdr3_aa: CASTAGTSGYNEQFF
clone_size: NA
j_call: TRBJ2-1
v_call: TRBV2
d_call: TRBD2

cdr3_nt: TGTGCCAGCAGCTCGGGACAGAGGGGGGATCAGCCCCAGCATTTT
cdr3_aa: CASSSGQRGDQPQHF
clone_size: NA
j_call: TRBJ1-5
v_call: TRBV7-9
d_call: TRBD1

cdr3_nt: TGCAGTGCTCAGGGGGTTACCACTGAAGCTTTCTTT
cdr3_aa: CSAQGVTTEAFF
clone_size: NA
j_call: TRBJ1-1
v_call: TRBV20-1
d_call: TRBD1

cdr3_nt: TGTGCCACCAGTGATTTGCAGGGTCGGGATTCAAACCTCGGGGAGCTGTTTTTT
cdr3_aa: CATSDLQGRDSNLGELFF
clone_size: NA
j_call: TRBJ2-2
v_call: TRBV24-1
d_call: NA

cdr3_nt: TGTGCCAGCAGTCACAAAATCTACGAGCAGTACTTC
cdr3_aa: CASSHKIYEQYF
clone_size: many
j_call: TRBJ2-7
v_call: TRBV12-3/TRBV12-4
d_call: NA

cdr3_nt: TGTGCCAGCAGTGGACGGCGGGACTATGGCTACACCTTC
cdr3_aa: CASSGRRDYGYTF
clone_size: NA
j_call: TRBJ1-2
v_call: TRBV6-1
d_call: NA

cdr3_nt: TGTGCCACCAGTGGGGGACAGGGGCACTCTGGGGCCAACGTCCTGACTTTC
cdr3_aa: CATSGGQGHSGANVLTF
clone_size: few
j_call: TRBJ2-6
v_call: TRBV24-1
d_call: TRBD1

cdr3_nt: TGCGCCAGCAGCCCGGGGACTAGCGGGAGGACCTACGAGCAGTACTTC
cdr3_aa: CASSPGTSGRTYEQYF
clone_size: NA
j_call: TRBJ2-7
v_call: TRBV5-1
d_call: TRBD2

cdr3_nt: TGTGCCAGCTCCCTCCGGGACGGCCGGGACACCATATATTTT
cdr3_aa: CASSLRDGRDTIYF
clone_size: NA
j_call: TRBJ1-3
v_call: TRBV12-3/TRBV12-4
d_call: NA

cdr3_nt: TGTGCCAGCAGCGCCGGGACAGGGTCCGAGCAGTACTTC
cdr3_aa: CASSAGTGSEQYF
clone_size: few
j_call: TRBJ2-7
v_call: TRBV9
d_call: TRBD1

cdr3_nt: TGTGCCAGCAGCCAAGTTGAGCAGGGTGGCTACACCTTC
cdr3_aa: CASSQVEQGGYTF
clone_size: few
j_call: TRBJ1-2
v_call: TRBV3-1
d_call: NA

cdr3_nt: TGCGCCAGCAGCTCCAGCGGGGCTAACACCGGGGAGCTGTTTTTT
cdr3_aa: CASSSSGANTGELFF
clone_size: many
j_call: TRBJ2-2
v_call: TRBV5-1
d_call: TRBD2

cdr3_nt: TGCAGTGGAGGGAGACAACCGAACACTGAAGCTTTCTTT
cdr3_aa: CSGGRQPNTEAFF
clone_size: NA
j_call: TRBJ1-1
v_call: TRBV29-1
d_call: NA

cdr3_nt: TGTGCCTGGAGTTCCCGGAGGCGATCAACTAATGAAAAACTGTTTTTT
cdr3_aa: CAWSSRRRSTNEKLFF
clone_size: few
j_call: TRBJ1-4
v_call: TRBV30
d_call: NA

cdr3_nt: TGCGCCAGCAGCCAAGACCCCCCGCAGGTGGGAGATACGCAGTATTTT
cdr3_aa: CASSQDPPQVGDTQYF
clone_size: few
j_call: TRBJ2-3
v_call: TRBV4-3
d_call: NA

cdr3_nt: TGCAGTGCTAGACCGAACAGGGGACTCACCTACGAGCAGTACTTC
cdr3_aa: CSARPNRGLTYEQYF
clone_size: NA
j_call: TRBJ2-7
v_call: TRBV20-1
d_call: NA

cdr3_nt: TGTGCCAGCAGCCAAGGGGGGACTTCGAACACTGAAGCTTTCTTT
cdr3_aa: CASSQGGTSNTEAFF
clone_size: NA
j_call: TRBJ1-1
v_call: TRBV4-2
d_call: NA

cdr3_nt: TGTGCCAGCAGCGAAACGGGACTGATGAACACTGAAGCTTTCTTT
cdr3_aa: CASSETGLMNTEAFF
clone_size: few
j_call: TRBJ1-1
v_call: TRBV9
d_call: NA

cdr3_nt: TGTGCCAGCTCACCATTCACGGCCGCGGATGTTGAGGCTTTCTTT
cdr3_aa: CASSPFTAADVEAFF
clone_size: NA
j_call: TRBJ1-1
v_call: TRBV18
d_call: NA

cdr3_nt: TGCAGTGCTAGCAGACAGGGCGACAATCAGCCCCAGCATTTT
cdr3_aa: CSASRQGDNQPQHF
clone_size: NA
j_call: TRBJ1-5
v_call: TRBV20-1
d_call: TRBD1

cdr3_nt: TGTGCCAGCAGTTCTACTAGCGTGGGTATGGGAGATACGCAGTATTTT
cdr3_aa: CASSSTSVGMGDTQYF
clone_size: NA
j_call: TRBJ2-3
v_call: TRBV12-3/TRBV12-4
d_call: TRBD2

cdr3_nt: TGTGCCAGCTCTATCGGGGGGGACACTGAAGCTTTCTTT
cdr3_aa: CASSIGGDTEAFF
clone_size: few
j_call: TRBJ1-1
v_call: TRBV6-1
d_call: NA

cdr3_nt: TGTGCCAGCAGCGAAGTCCGGACAGGGCCCCTCGAGCAGTACTTC
cdr3_aa: CASSEVRTGPLEQYF
clone_size: NA
j_call: TRBJ2-7
v_call: TRBV7-6
d_call: TRBD1

cdr3_nt: TGTGCCAGCAGGAGGGTTCGGCCCAAAAACATTCAGTACTTC
cdr3_aa: CASRRVRPKNIQYF
clone_size: NA
j_call: TRBJ2-4
v_call: TRBV21-1
d_call: NA

cdr3_nt: TGTGCCAGCAGTTTCCCGGACAGGGGGCGCTGGGCCGGGGAGCTGTTTTTT
cdr3_aa: CASSFPDRGRWAGELFF
clone_size: NA
j_call: TRBJ2-2
v_call: TRBV12-3/TRBV12-4
d_call: TRBD1

cdr3_nt: TGCAGTGCTAGAGATCGTCAGGGGAGCCCCTACGAGCAGTACTTC
cdr3_aa: CSARDRQGSPYEQYF
clone_size: NA
j_call: TRBJ2-7
v_call: TRBV20-1
d_call: NA

cdr3_nt: TGTGCCAGCAGTTTAAAGGGGTCCTTAAACTATGGCTACACCTTC
cdr3_aa: CASSLKGSLNYGYTF
clone_size: NA
j_call: TRBJ1-2
v_call: TRBV12-3/TRBV12-4
d_call: NA

cdr3_nt: TGTGCCAGCAGCCCCGGACAGACCTGGAACACTGAAGCTTTCTTT
cdr3_aa: CASSPGQTWNTEAFF
clone_size: NA
j_call: TRBJ1-1
v_call: TRBV14
d_call: NA